A selection of T cell receptor beta chains follows, all from one sample in a study of synovial regulatory T cells in juvenile arthritis. Assay: immunoSEQ multiplex PCR; the TCRdb copy retains only in-frame clones and omits some. The specimen's table records about 1,400 clones. The sequenced sample consisted of Treg cells from the synovium. The receptor set was obtained from a donor aged 2-35 years with juvenile idiopathic arthritis. Each CDR3 is given with its conserved first and last residue. Size is stated for part of the rows, as once, few or many counts, or as a class when the clone is expanded.

length	V	J	size	CDR3
15	TRBV5-6	TRBJ2-3	medium-sized	CASSLDRIGTDTQYF
15	TRBV10-3	TRBJ2-5	large	CAISDGSRMRETQYF
16	TRBV6-6	TRBJ1-5	medium-sized	CASSYGGGPGNQPQHF
16	TRBV18	TRBJ1-2	medium-sized	CASSPLPGPSNYGYTF
18	TRBV5-6	TRBJ1-3	medium-sized	CASSHTPYRARSGNTIYF
14	TRBV18	TRBJ2-7	NA	CASSPLGQTYEQYF
13	TRBV7-6	TRBJ2-5	NA	CASRSPGAETQYF
14	TRBV9	TRBJ2-5	NA	CASSIRTGQETQYF
11	TRBV7-3	TRBJ2-7	medium-sized	CASFHGNEQYF
11	TRBV20-1	TRBJ1-2	NA	CSGGFNYGYTF
15	TRBV5-1	TRBJ2-3	large	CASSFNGPRTDTQYF
16	TRBV9	TRBJ1-4	large	CASSVAYGETNEKLFF
17	TRBV7-9	TRBJ1-3	medium-sized	CASSLALQGASGNTIYF
15	TRBV6-5	TRBJ2-2	NA	CASRGGGYNTGELFF
12	TRBV29-1	TRBJ1-2	medium-sized	CSVEGQLYGYTF
15	TRBV4-1	TRBJ1-1	medium-sized	CASSQGPRVNTEAFF
16	TRBV7-9	TRBJ1-4	NA	CASSDHGTALNEKLFF
15	TRBV18	TRBJ1-3	medium-sized	CASSPWTGTGNTIYF
12	TRBV5-1	TRBJ2-7	large	CASSRTSYEQYF
14	TRBV11-2	TRBJ1-2	medium-sized	CASSWGTINYGYTF
15	TRBV18	TRBJ2-1	NA	CASSERGGSYNEQFF
15	TRBV5-6	TRBJ2-1	medium-sized	CASSYDPSSYNEQFF
14	TRBV4-1	TRBJ2-7	large	CASSHAGGPYEQYF
12	TRBV5-1	TRBJ1-4	medium-sized	CASSAGPPGLFF
14	TRBV7-7	TRBJ2-7	NA	CASSFQGRRDEQYF